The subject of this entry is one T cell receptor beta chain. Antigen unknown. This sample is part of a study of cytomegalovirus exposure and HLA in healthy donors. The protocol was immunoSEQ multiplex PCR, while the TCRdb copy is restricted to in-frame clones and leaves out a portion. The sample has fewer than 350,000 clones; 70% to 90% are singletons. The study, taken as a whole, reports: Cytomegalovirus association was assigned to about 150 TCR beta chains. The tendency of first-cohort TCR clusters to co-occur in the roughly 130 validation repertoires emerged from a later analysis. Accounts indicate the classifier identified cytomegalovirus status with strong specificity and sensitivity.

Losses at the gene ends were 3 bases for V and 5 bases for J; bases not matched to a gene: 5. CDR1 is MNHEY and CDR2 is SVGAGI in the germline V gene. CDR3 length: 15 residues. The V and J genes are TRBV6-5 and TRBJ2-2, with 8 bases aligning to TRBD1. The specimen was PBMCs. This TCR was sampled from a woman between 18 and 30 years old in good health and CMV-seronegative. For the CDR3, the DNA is TGTGCCAGCAGTTATTCCCAGGGGGCGACCGGGGAGCTGTTTTTT. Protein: CASSYSQGATGELFF.